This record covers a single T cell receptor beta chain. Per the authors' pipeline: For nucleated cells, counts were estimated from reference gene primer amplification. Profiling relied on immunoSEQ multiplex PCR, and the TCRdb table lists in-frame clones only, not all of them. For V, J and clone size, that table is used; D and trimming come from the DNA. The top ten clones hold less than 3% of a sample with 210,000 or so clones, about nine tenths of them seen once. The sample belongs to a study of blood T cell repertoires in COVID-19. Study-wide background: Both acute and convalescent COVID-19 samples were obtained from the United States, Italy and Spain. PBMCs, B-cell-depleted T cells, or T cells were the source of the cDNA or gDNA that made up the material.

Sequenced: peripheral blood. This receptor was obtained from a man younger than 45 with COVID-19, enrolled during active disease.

The CDR3 protein is CASSQGQGARPQHF. The CDR3 DNA reads TGCGCCAGCAGCCAAGGACAGGGGGCGCGGCCCCAGCATTTT. The chain recombines TRBV4-1 with TRBJ1-5; 10 bases align to TRBD1. The junction had 3 bases not matched to a gene; V was cut back by 1 base and J by 9 bases. The CDR3 is 14 amino acids. CDR1 MGHRA and CDR2 YSYEKL come from the germline V gene.